What follows are 4 T cell receptor beta chains derived from one specimen sequenced in a study of shared clonotypes between healthy human individuals (dated by TCRdb to 2020 to 2022). The library relied on the immunoSEQ multiplex PCR assay. TCRdb stores this immuneACCESS table with in-frame sequences only. Part of the clones is absent; in the studies checked, under half of the shortfall reflects unresolved V genes, and no reason is known for the rest. This sample lists about 2.3 million clones; approximately 93% were detected once. 0.35% to 0.45% of the sample is in the top ten clones. The sample was naive CD4+ T cells from PBMCs. This sample's cell subset or site label indicates: CD45RA+ positively selected. The origin of the receptors is a man between 18 and 29 years old in good health. Some clones in this sample may be carry-over from other donors' samples.

CDR3 region: CASSQVYTGTSGPSYEQYF. The CDR3 DNA follows: TGTGCCAGCAGCCAAGTCTATACCGGGACTAGCGGCCCCTCCTACGAGCAGTACTTC. The chain is built from TRBV4-2 and TRBJ2-7; 11 bases line up with TRBD2. With V trimmed by 1 base and J by 0 bases, 11 bases remained unmatched. CDR3 size: 19 residues. Germline CDR1 LGHNA, CDR2 YNFKEQ.

The chain is built from TRBV29-1 and TRBJ2-2; D unclear. Germline lookup yields CDR1 SQVTM and CDR2 ANQGSEA. V was cut by 4 bases and J by 0 bases, with 6 bases left in between. The CDR3 has 13 amino acids. CDR3 protein: CSVAISNTGELFF. The DNA of the CDR3 is TGCAGCGTTGCAATCTCGAACACCGGGGAGCTGTTTTTT.

This clone has a single count. V is TRBV9 and J is TRBJ1-1, with 7 nucleotides matching TRBD1. With V trimmed by 3 bases and J by 4 bases, 9 bases remained unmatched. The CDR3 has 15 amino acids. Germline CDR1 reads SGDLS; CDR2 reads YYNGEE. CDR3 sequence: CASSEGRGRGTEAFF. CDR3 nucleotides: TGTGCCAGCAGCGAAGGAAGGGGGCGAGGCACTGAAGCTTTCTTT. The whole variable domain, filled in from reference TRBV9 and TRBJ1-1, reads DSGVTQTPKHLITATGQRVTLRCSPRSGDLSVYWYQQSLDQGLQFLIQYYNGEERAKGNILERFSAQQFPDLHSELNLSSLELGDSALYFCASSEGRGRGTEAFFGQGTRLTVV.

This chain's CDR3 is CASSQDQRPVREQYF. Written as DNA, the CDR3 is TGTGCCAGCAGCCAAGATCAAAGGCCGGTCCGCGAGCAGTACTTC. V and J are TRBV14 and TRBJ2-7; D is uncertain. The V end was cut by 0 bases, the J end by 6 bases, with 15 bases between. CDR1 is SGHDN, CDR2 FVKESK, per germline. This CDR3 has 15 amino acids.